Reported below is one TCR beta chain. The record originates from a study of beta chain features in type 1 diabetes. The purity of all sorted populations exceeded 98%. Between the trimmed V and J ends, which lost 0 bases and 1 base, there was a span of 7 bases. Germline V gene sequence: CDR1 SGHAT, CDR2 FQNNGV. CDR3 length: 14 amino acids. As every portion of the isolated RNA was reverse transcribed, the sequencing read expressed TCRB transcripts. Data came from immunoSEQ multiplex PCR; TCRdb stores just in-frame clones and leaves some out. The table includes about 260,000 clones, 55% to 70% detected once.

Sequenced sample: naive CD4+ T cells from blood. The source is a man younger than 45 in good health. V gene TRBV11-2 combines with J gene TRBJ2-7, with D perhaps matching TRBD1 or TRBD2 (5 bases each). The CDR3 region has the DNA TGTGCCAGCAGCTTAGATGGGGGATCCTACGAGCAGTACTTC. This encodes CASSLDGGSYEQYF.